This TCR beta chain was obtained from a study of T cell changes during pregnancy in multiple sclerosis. Profiled with immunoSEQ multiplex PCR; TCRdb holds only in-frame clones, not every one. The table has tens of thousands of clones, roughly 85% seen once. The V end lost 4 bases, the J end lost 5 bases, and 14 bases lay between the germline ends. Germline CDR1 SEHNR, CDR2 FQNEAQ (reference sequence). CDR3 length: 14 residues. The TCR comes from a female donor with multiple sclerosis, enrolled in a pregnancy study. The input for sequencing was CD4+ T cells from peripheral blood mononuclear cells, taken after pregnancy. The rearrangement uses TRBV7-9 and TRBJ1-2, with a weak D call TRBD1 (6 bases). The CDR3: CASSSEGGGYGYTF. The CDR3 coding sequence is TGTGCCAGCAGCTCGGAGGGAGGGGGGTATGGCTACACCTTC.